The entry below describes one T cell receptor beta chain. No cognate antigen has been identified for it. The input lacks base qualities; no much larger clone sits a single base away. For sequencing, an Illumina NovaSeq 6000 was employed. cDNA libraries for TCRalpha and TCRbeta were prepared by 5'RACE using constant-segment primers, with sample barcodes and unique molecular identifiers added. Trizol reagent was used to extract RNA from every sample. Amplification of the libraries took two PCR steps, and the second step added a second sample barcode plus Illumina TruSeq adapters. Sequencing of libraries was performed on an Illumina NovaSeq with 2 x 150 bp paired-end reads. The original methods were these. Reads were demultiplexed and collapsed into UMI-guided consensus sequences with migec v1.2.7. Using mixcr v2.1.11, UMI consensuses were aligned to TRA and TRB V and J templates and then assembled into clonotypes. Expanded or contracted clonotypes were those called significant by both edgeR and NoisET, with noise models trained on biological replicates. For edgeR calls, the thresholds were a false discovery rate-adjusted p below 0.01 and a log2 fold-change of 1. PCA with hierarchical clustering of max-normalized trajectories of the 1000 most abundant clonotypes was used as exploratory dynamics analysis. Separately sequenced CD4+ and CD8+ repertoires were used to assign the CD4 or CD8 phenotype of responding clones. TCRdb reanalyzed the raw reads on its own, using fastp at Q25 for trimming and MiXCR for clone calling, and kept in-frame beta chains. Entries are consolidated by CDR3 protein sequence, retaining the most common genes and DNA. The V and J calls here are based on TCRdb, not the publication. The sample contains fewer than 300,000 distinct CDR3 sequences, around 17% of them found a single time. Of the sample, 20% to 25% falls within the top ten clones.

Ficoll-Paque density gradient centrifugation was the method used to isolate PBMCs. The data stem from a study of T-cell memory formation after mild COVID-19 (TCRdb year 2021). The study in broad terms: TCR sequence clusters from the two donors were largely donor specific. In a couple of donors, T-cell clones that expanded and contracted after mild COVID-19 were tracked by sequencing TCRalpha and TCRbeta repertoires over time. Two young, previously healthy adult volunteers made up the cohort, one male and one female.

Broad study findings and their caveats: Some responding clones were found in pre-infection memory, which suggests that pre-existing cross-reactive memory T cells took part in the SARS-CoV-2 response. Contracting CD4+ clones were found mainly in CM and EM memory subsets, while CD8+ clones were enriched in EMRA. Clones contracting from day 15 to 85 had balanced CD4/CD8 phenotypes, while a second wave expanding from day 15 to 37 was biased towards CD4+. The study included only a couple of mild cases, and larger cohorts that include severe cases with pre-infection samples were judged to be necessary. SARS-CoV-2 specificity was not confirmed for the second-wave clones peaking on day 37.

Per the germline V gene, SGDLS is the CDR1 and YYNGEE is the CDR2. Its CDR3 holds 16 amino acids, cysteine through phenylalanine. Just the 48-base CDR3 DNA is kept, in frame starting at base 1. V drops 0 bases and J drops 2 bases, leaving 14 bases in between. Recombination connected TRBV9 to TRBJ2-5; perhaps TRBD1 is the D gene, with 5 bases matching. The sample consisted of PBMCs or a T cell subset sorted from them (not recorded which). This receptor was taken from a man aged 18-30 years who had mild COVID-19 (a few samples of this study predate the infection). The sample titles of this study are shuffled in the database, so cell type and time point are left out; the donor was told from shared clones. CDR3 sequence: CASSVGTMAIQETQYF. The DNA sequence reads TGTGCCAGCAGCGTAGGGACAATGGCAATACAAGAGACCCAGTACTTC.